This paragraph covers one TCR beta chain sequence. Its antigen is unknown. These data are taken from a study of naive and memory T cell subsets. V was trimmed by 3 bases and J by 5 bases, leaving 5 bases between them. The CDR3 contains 11 residues. Germline V gene data show CDR1 as SGHAT and CDR2 as FQNNGV. The beta constant-region primer was an equimolar mix of two oligonucleotides covering TRBC1 and TRBC2. The ligated cDNA underwent four PCR rounds using SP2 and nested alpha and beta constant-region primers. TCRdb called the UMI-ligation and nested PCR reads again in MiXCR, with one record for every CDR3 protein. The repertoire holds over 100,000 distinct CDR3 sequences, with 30% to 45% as singletons. Study findings and constraints: Gini index rose across naive, CM, EM and EMRA in CD4 and CD8. RNA-based TCR counts may shift with T cell activation and differentiation. In naive cells, over 95% of TCR sequences were seen only once.

The clonotype comes from a human donor in good health. Sequenced: central memory CD4+ T cells from blood. J is TRBJ2-7 and V is TRBV11-2; no clear D gene. The CDR3 bases are TGTGCCAGCAGCTTTTTGGACGAGCAGTACTTC. It specifies CASSFLDEQYF.